What follows are 27 T cell receptor beta chains derived from one specimen sequenced in a study of T-cell memory formation after mild COVID-19. One entry per CDR3 protein results from TCRdb running MiXCR on the 5' RACE reads. Here the sample spans tens of thousands of distinct CDR3 sequences, under 25% being singletons. Sequencing was carried out using PBMCs or a T cell subset sorted from them (not recorded which). These receptors originate from an adult who had mild COVID-19 (a few samples of this study predate the infection). Cell type and time point are not known.

The chain uses TRBV20-1 and TRBJ2-7, with 8 bases lining up with TRBD2. CDR3 size: 14 residues. Losses at the gene ends were 1 base for V and 3 bases for J; bases not matched to a gene: 5. From germline, CDR1 is DFQATT and CDR2 SNEGSKA (reference sequence). This CDR3 is CSARAGTRSYEQYF. CDR3 DNA sequence: TGCAGTGCTAGAGCCGGGACTAGAAGCTACGAGCAGTACTTC.

This clonotype occurred many times. The V gene is TRBV7-2, the J gene TRBJ1-1; TRBD1 might be the D (6 bases). Germline CDR1 is SGHTA and CDR2 is FQGNSA. The CDR3 is made up of 12 amino acids. The V end lost 2 bases, the J end lost 10 bases, and 11 bases lay between the germline ends. In nucleotides, the CDR3 is TGTGCCAGCAGCTTAAACAGGGAGATAGCTTTCTTT. Protein product: CASSLNREIAFF.

This clonotype was seen repeatedly, ten times or more. This rearrangement joins TRBV20-1 to TRBJ1-2; 11 nucleotides line up with TRBD1. The CDR3 is 14 residues long. Germline V lookup: CDR1 DFQATT, CDR2 SNEGSKA (reference sequence). With V trimmed by 6 bases and J by 3 bases, 6 bases remained unmatched. CDR3 sequence reads: CSAPRTGGYYGYTF. The CDR3 DNA follows: TGCAGTGCACCTAGGACAGGGGGCTACTATGGCTACACCTTC.

This clonotype showed up many times. The rearrangement joins TRBV5-1 to TRBJ2-4, with a possible D match to TRBD2 (7 bases). The CDR3 extends over 17 amino acids. Germline CDR1 and CDR2: SGHRS and YFSETQ. The V end lost 4 bases, the J end lost 5 bases, and 22 bases lay between the germline ends. The CDR3 sequence is CASSLRGAGSSQNIQYF. In nucleotides, the CDR3 is TGCGCCAGCAGCCTACGGGGGGCAGGGTCTAGTCAAAACATTCAGTACTTC.

The rearrangement uses TRBV2 and TRBJ2-3; 10 nucleotides align to TRBD2. The CDR3 sequence is 16 residues long. The trim removed 6 bases at V and 0 bases at J, leaving 6 bases unmatched. Looked up from germline, CDR1 is SNHLY and CDR2 is FYNNEI. The CDR3: CASRLAGTPSTDTQYF. The CDR3, as DNA: TGTGCCAGCAGACTAGCGGGGACTCCTAGCACAGATACGCAGTATTTT.

This clonotype has a count of ten or more. The chain carries TRBV20-1 and TRBJ1-5; D is perhaps TRBD1 (5 bases). This CDR3 contains 15 residues. Deletions cut 1 base from V and 4 bases from J, with 14 bases between. In germline, CDR1 is DFQATT, CDR2 SNEGSKA (reference sequence). DNA of the CDR3: TGCAGTGCTAGAGGTGGGGGACGTGAGAATCAGCCCCAGCATTTT. This gives the protein CSARGGGRENQPQHF.

This clonotype appeared many times. The gene calls are TRBV4-2 and TRBJ2-7; 8 nucleotides agree with TRBD2. The germline gives CDR1 LGHNA, CDR2 YNFKEQ. The V segment lost 0 bases and the J segment 2 bases; nucleotides outside the gene matches: 9. The CDR3 sequence is 17 residues long. The CDR3, as DNA: TGTGCCAGCAGCCAAGATCTGAAGCGGGAGTGGACCTACGAGCAGTACTTC. Translated, it gives CASSQDLKREWTYEQYF.

This clonotype was counted at least ten times. The chain has TRBV29-1 and TRBJ2-1; no clear D. V was cut by 3 bases and J by 0 bases, with 12 bases left in between. The germline CDR1 and CDR2 sequences are SQVTM and ANQGSEA. The CDR3 length is 15 residues. The CDR3 region has the DNA TGCAGCGTTGATCCTCCGGGCAGCTCCTACAATGAGCAGTTCTTC. It is translated as CSVDPPGSSYNEQFF.

The rearrangement joins TRBV15 to TRBJ2-1; the match to TRBD2 covers 11 bases. V shed 0 bases and J 4 bases; nucleotides not matched to a gene: 8. The V gene's germline CDR1 is LNHNV and CDR2 YYDKDF (reference sequence). CDR3 length: 18 residues. This CDR3 reads CATSRDGVLAGVYNEQFF. In nucleotides, the CDR3 is TGTGCCACCAGCAGAGATGGGGTACTAGCGGGAGTATACAATGAGCAGTTCTTC.

This clonotype was counted many times. The chain employs TRBV7-2 and TRBJ2-1; a possible D gene is TRBD2 (5 bases). The V and J ends lost 5 bases and 7 bases respectively, with 18 bases between them. This CDR3 is 15 amino acids long. Germline CDR1 SGHTA, CDR2 FQGNSA. The CDR3 protein is CASSPSRRRWNEQFF. The CDR3, as DNA: TGTGCCAGCAGCCCGTCGAGGAGGCGTTGGAATGAGCAGTTCTTC.

This clonotype occurred many times. J is TRBJ1-2 and V is TRBV12-3 or TRBV12-4; no firm D call. This CDR3 is built from 13 residues. V lost 6 bases and J 4 bases, leaving 12 bases between the germline ends. Written as DNA, the CDR3 is TGTGCCAGCAGCGAGGTTCTCGGCTATGGCTACACCTTC. Translated: CASSEVLGYGYTF.

The chain combines TRBV6-2 or TRBV6-3 with TRBJ1-1, with D possibly matching TRBD1 (6 bases). The V end was cut by 7 bases, the J end by 4 bases, with 16 bases between. Germline CDR1 is MNHEY and CDR2 is SVGEGT. This CDR3 is 14 amino acids long. This CDR3 is CASNLNPGATEAFF. The CDR3 DNA is TGTGCCAGCAACCTAAACCCGGGGGCCACTGAAGCTTTCTTT.

The sample holds many counts of this clonotype. The rearrangement uses TRBV5-1 and TRBJ2-3, with D tentatively TRBD1 (6 bases). This CDR3 comprises 14 residues. The V end lost 0 bases, the J end lost 2 bases, and 7 bases lay between the germline ends. The germline V gene has CDR1 SGHRS and CDR2 YFSETQ. The chain's CDR3 is CASSLGTATDTQYF. In DNA form, the CDR3 reads TGCGCCAGCAGCTTGGGGACAGCCACAGATACGCAGTATTTT. The full variable domain, rest sourced from reference TRBV5-1 and TRBJ2-3, is KAGVTQTPRYLIKTRGQQVTLSCSPISGHRSVSWYQQTPGQGLQFLFEYFSETQRNKGNFPGRFSGRQFSNSRSEMNVSTLELGDSALYLCASSLGTATDTQYFGPGTRLTVL.

In its sample, this clonotype was seen many times. The gene calls are TRBV5-6 and TRBJ2-7, with D possibly being TRBD1 (6 bases). The CDR3 length is 13 residues. CDR1 is SGHDT, CDR2 YYEEEE, per germline. Trimming cost V 0 bases and J 8 bases, with 12 bases left between them. CDR3 DNA: TGTGCCAGCAGCTTGGGCACAGGGACGCAGCAGTACTTC. Translating it yields CASSLGTGTQQYF.

This clonotype was recorded many times. The V gene is TRBV12-3 or TRBV12-4, the J gene TRBJ1-5; TRBD1 aligns across 8 bases. V shed 5 bases and J 2 bases; nucleotides not matched to a gene: 2. The CDR3 consists of 14 residues. The CDR3 protein is CASSQGARNQPQHF. In DNA form, the CDR3 reads TGTGCCAGCAGTCAGGGGGCACGCAATCAGCCCCAGCATTTT.

This clonotype was counted many times. The chain is built from TRBV4-2 and TRBJ2-7; D is ambiguous. V lost 0 bases, J lost 2 bases, and 5 bases lay in between. In germline, CDR1 is LGHNA, CDR2 YNFKEQ. This CDR3 comprises 13 residues. The CDR3 nucleotides read TGTGCCAGCAGCCAAGATCAGGCCTACGAGCAGTACTTC. Its protein product is CASSQDQAYEQYF.

This clonotype was seen at least ten times. The chain carries TRBV11-3 and TRBJ1-1; perhaps TRBD1 as D (5 bases). Trimming stripped 0 bases from V and 2 bases from J, with 10 bases between. This CDR3 comprises 15 residues. Looked up from germline, CDR1 is SGHNT and CDR2 is YENEEA. As DNA, the CDR3 is TGTGCCAGCAGCTTAGAACCGGGGACTAACACTGAAGCTTTCTTT. Translated, it gives CASSLEPGTNTEAFF.

This clonotype was observed many times. This rearrangement joins TRBV7-8 to TRBJ2-7; possible D gene TRBD1, 6 bases. CDR1 and CDR2 (germline): SGHVS, FQNEAQ. This CDR3 region has 15 residues. V shed 7 bases and J shed 1 base, with 17 bases lying between them. The CDR3: CASTVEPGQSYEQYF. The CDR3 DNA sequence: TGTGCCAGCACCGTCGAACCGGGACAATCCTACGAGCAGTACTTC.

DNA of the CDR3: TGTGCCAGCAGCTCGACGGAAGCTTACAATGAGCAGTTCTTC. Translated: CASSSTEAYNEQFF. The chain carries TRBV7-8 and TRBJ2-1; D not resolved. Trimming stripped 4 bases from V and 4 bases from J, with 11 bases between. The CDR3 is 14 amino acids. Germline V gene lookup returns CDR1 SGHVS and CDR2 FQNEAQ.

A word on this clonotype: A much larger clone lies a single base off, so this may be a read error. This rearrangement joins TRBV6-5 to TRBJ2-1; maybe TRBD2 (6 bases). V was cut by 6 bases and J by 6 bases, with 21 bases left in between. Germline lookup yields CDR1 MNHEY and CDR2 SVGAGI. This CDR3 region has 16 residues. The CDR3 coding sequence is TGTGCCAGCAGAATCCGACTATCGGGAGAACGCAATGAGCAGTTCTTC. Protein product: CASRIRLSGERNEQFF.

This clonotype is medium-sized in the sample. The chain has TRBV5-6 and TRBJ2-3; 8 bases are a match to TRBD1. The CDR3 sequence is 13 residues long. From germline, CDR1 is SGHDT and CDR2 YYEEEE. Trimming at V came to 3 bases and at J to 4 bases, leaving 1 base not matched to a gene. The CDR3 nucleotides are TGTGCCAGCAGCTCGGACAGGGCAGATACGCAGTATTTT. Translating gives CASSSDRADTQYF.

This sequence joins TRBV2 and TRBJ2-5; 9 nucleotides agree with TRBD2. The J segment lost 1 base and the V segment lost 2 bases, leaving 2 bases of the junction unmatched. The CDR3 sequence is 15 residues long. Germline values: CDR1 SNHLY, CDR2 FYNNEI. DNA for the CDR3: TGTGCCAGCAGTGAACCTAGCGGGGTCCAAGAGACCCAGTACTTC. This sequence encodes CASSEPSGVQETQYF.

This clonotype was found a few times. The J gene is TRBJ1-4, the V gene TRBV7-8; 9 bases agree with TRBD1. The germline V gene has CDR1 SGHVS and CDR2 FQNEAQ. The CDR3 totals 15 residues. Losses at the gene ends were 5 bases for V and 5 bases for J; bases not matched to a gene: 6. The DNA of the CDR3 is TGTGCCAGCAGCCAAGGCGGACAGGGGAATGAAAAACTGTTTTTT. Its translation is CASSQGGQGNEKLFF.

The CDR3 loop is CASRPDHSYEQYF. The CDR3 DNA reads as TGCGCCAGCAGACCGGACCACTCCTACGAGCAGTACTTC. The V call is TRBV5-1, the J call TRBJ2-7, with D hard to call. V gave up 5 bases and J gave up 0 bases, with 9 bases separating them. The CDR3 loop spans 13 amino acids. CDR1 is SGHRS and CDR2 is YFSETQ in the germline V gene.

This clonotype was found many times. This rearrangement joins TRBV5-1 to TRBJ1-2; the D is unclear. Trimming removed 0 bases at V and 3 bases at J, with 12 bases between. Germline-derived CDR1 and CDR2 are SGHRS and YFSETQ. The CDR3 has 15 residues. The CDR3 here is CASSLDRDSYYGYTF. The CDR3 coding sequence is TGCGCCAGCAGCTTGGATAGAGATTCGTACTATGGCTACACCTTC.

This clonotype came up many times. The J gene is TRBJ2-1, the V gene TRBV12-5; tentatively, D is TRBD1 (5 bases). V dropped 5 bases and J dropped 2 bases, with 13 bases sitting between them. Germline assignment: CDR1 LGHNT and CDR2 FRNRAP. The CDR3 length is 15 residues. The CDR3 reads CASGDRQSPYNEQFF. CDR3 nucleotide sequence: TGTGCTAGTGGTGATAGACAGTCCCCCTACAATGAGCAGTTCTTC.

The chain employs TRBV7-9 and TRBJ1-1, with TRBD1 matching 7 bases. J was trimmed by 7 bases and V by 2 bases; bases with no gene match: 13. CDR1 is SEHNR and CDR2 is FQNEAQ in the germline V gene (reference sequence). The CDR3 totals 16 residues. This CDR3 is CASSLPLGTEVYEAFF. In DNA form, the CDR3 reads TGTGCCAGCAGCTTACCTCTAGGGACAGAGGTATATGAAGCTTTCTTT.